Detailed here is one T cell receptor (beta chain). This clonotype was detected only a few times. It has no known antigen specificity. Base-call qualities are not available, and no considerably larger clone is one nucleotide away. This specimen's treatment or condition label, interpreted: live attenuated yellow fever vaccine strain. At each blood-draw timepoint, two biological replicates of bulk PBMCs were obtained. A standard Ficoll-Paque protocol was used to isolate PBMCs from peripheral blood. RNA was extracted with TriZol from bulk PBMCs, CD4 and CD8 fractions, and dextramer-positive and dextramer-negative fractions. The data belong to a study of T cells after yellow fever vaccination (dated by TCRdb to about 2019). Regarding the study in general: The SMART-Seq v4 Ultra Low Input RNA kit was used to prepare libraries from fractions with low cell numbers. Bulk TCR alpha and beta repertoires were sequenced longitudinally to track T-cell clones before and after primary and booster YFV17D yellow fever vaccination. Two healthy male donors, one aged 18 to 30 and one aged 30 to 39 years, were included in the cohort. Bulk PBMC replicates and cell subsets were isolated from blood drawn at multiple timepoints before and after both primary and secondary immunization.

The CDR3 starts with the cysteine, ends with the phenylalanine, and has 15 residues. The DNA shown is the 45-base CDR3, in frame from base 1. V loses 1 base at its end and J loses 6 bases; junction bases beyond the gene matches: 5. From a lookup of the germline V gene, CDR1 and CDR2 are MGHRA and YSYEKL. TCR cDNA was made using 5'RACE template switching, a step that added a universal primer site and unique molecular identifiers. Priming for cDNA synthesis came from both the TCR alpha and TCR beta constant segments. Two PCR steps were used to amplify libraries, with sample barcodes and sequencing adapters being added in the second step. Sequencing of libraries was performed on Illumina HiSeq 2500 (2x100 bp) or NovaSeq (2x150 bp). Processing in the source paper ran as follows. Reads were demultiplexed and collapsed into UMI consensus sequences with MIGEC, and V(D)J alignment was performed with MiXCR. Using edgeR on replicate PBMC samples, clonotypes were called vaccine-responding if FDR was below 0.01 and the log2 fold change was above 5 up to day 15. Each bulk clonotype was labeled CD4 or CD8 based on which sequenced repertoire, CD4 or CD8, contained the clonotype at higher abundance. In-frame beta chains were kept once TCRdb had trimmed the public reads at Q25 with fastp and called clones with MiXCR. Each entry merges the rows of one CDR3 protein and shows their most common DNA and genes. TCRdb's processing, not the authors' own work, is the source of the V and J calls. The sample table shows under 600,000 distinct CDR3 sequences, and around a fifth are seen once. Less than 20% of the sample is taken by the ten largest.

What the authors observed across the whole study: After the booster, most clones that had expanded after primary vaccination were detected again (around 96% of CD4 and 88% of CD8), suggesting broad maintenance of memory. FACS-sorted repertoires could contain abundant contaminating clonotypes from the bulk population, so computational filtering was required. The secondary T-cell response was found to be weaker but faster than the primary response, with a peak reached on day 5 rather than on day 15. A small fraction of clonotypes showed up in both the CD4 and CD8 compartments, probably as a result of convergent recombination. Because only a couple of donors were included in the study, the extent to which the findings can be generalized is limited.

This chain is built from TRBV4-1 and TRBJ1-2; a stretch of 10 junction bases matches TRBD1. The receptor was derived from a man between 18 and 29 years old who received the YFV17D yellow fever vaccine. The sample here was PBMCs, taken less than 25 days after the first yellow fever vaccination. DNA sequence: TGCGCCAGCAGCCAAGCGGAAGGACAGGGGGATGGCTACACCTTC. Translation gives CASSQAEGQGDGYTF.